A selection of T cell receptor beta chains follows, all from one sample in a study of radiotherapy plus CTLA-4 blockade in lung cancer. Libraries were prepared by immunoSEQ multiplex PCR; TCRdb keeps only in-frame clonotypes and omits some of them. This sample carries 25,000 to 30,000 clones, around 79% of them seen once, and the ten largest clones take 24%. The source was peripheral blood, collected from a patient treated with radiotherapy plus ipilimumab. Receptors were obtained from a human donor with non-small cell lung cancer that progressed on radiotherapy plus ipilimumab. CDR3s include the opening cysteine and the closing phenylalanine or tryptophan. Fields, in order: clone size, J gene, V gene, D gene, CDR3 DNA, CDR3 protein. D genes are given only for firm matches. Clone size is shown for a subset of rows, as once, few, many or a class of expanded clone.

few,TRBJ2-7,TRBV28,.,TGTGCCAGCAGTTCGCGGGGCCAGTACGAGCAGTACTTC,CASSSRGQYEQYF
.,TRBJ2-7,TRBV9,TRBD1,TGTGCCAGCAGCGTAGCCGGGACAGGCTTCTACGAGCAGTACTTC,CASSVAGTGFYEQYF
.,TRBJ1-5,TRBV6-6,TRBD1,TGTGCCAGCAGACCTCACGACAGGGACAATCAGCCCCAGCATTTT,CASRPHDRDNQPQHF
.,TRBJ1-1,TRBV9,.,TGTGCCAGCAGCGTCACGGGGGGTTACATGAACACTGAAGCTTTCTTT,CASSVTGGYMNTEAFF
.,TRBJ1-5,TRBV7-9,.,TGTGCCAGCAGCTTAGTCGGGGGTCAGCCCCAGCATTTT,CASSLVGGQPQHF
.,TRBJ2-7,TRBV28,TRBD1,TGTGCCAGCAGTTGGGACAGGGCCCCCTACGAGCAGTACTTC,CASSWDRAPYEQYF
.,TRBJ2-3,TRBV5-6,TRBD2,TGTGCCAGCAGCCACCGGGGACTAGCGGCAGATACGCAGTATTTT,CASSHRGLAADTQYF
few,TRBJ2-1,TRBV9,TRBD2,TGTGCCAGCAGCCCCCGGGAGACTAGCGGGGGGCCCGACCGGGAGCAGTTCTTC,CASSPRETSGGPDREQFF
.,TRBJ2-7,TRBV5-1,TRBD1,TGCGCCAGCAGCCCCGTACAGGGGACCAGTGAGCAGTACTTC,CASSPVQGTSEQYF
.,TRBJ2-1,TRBV27,.,TGTGCCAGCAGTCCCTCGGGACTGGAGTCCTACAATGAGCAGTTCTTC,CASSPSGLESYNEQFF
.,TRBJ1-1,TRBV10-3,.,TGTGCCATCAGTGTAGGGAGGGACACTGAAGCTTTCTTT,CAISVGRDTEAFF
few,TRBJ1-2,TRBV6-6,.,TGTGCCAGCAGTCCAGGGGACTATGGCTACACCTTC,CASSPGDYGYTF
.,TRBJ1-2,TRBV5-1,.,TGCGCCAGCAGCTTGTCTTCGGCAGGGCCCTATGGCTACACCTTC,CASSLSSAGPYGYTF
.,TRBJ1-4,TRBV30,.,TGTGCCTGGAGCGAGGGGACTTCTAATGAAAAACTGTTTTTT,CAWSEGTSNEKLFF
.,TRBJ1-5,TRBV4-1,.,TGCGCCAGCAGCCACCCAGTAAGCAATCAGCCCCAGCATTTT,CASSHPVSNQPQHF
.,TRBJ2-7,TRBV19,TRBD2,TGTGCCAGTAGTATCGTAGCGGGAGGGCCCTACGAGCAGTACTTC,CASSIVAGGPYEQYF
.,TRBJ2-7,TRBV19,.,TGTGCCAGTAGTCAAACCCTCGGCTACGAGCAGTACTTC,CASSQTLGYEQYF
.,TRBJ2-7,TRBV5-6,TRBD1,TGTGCCAGCAGCGAATATATCCGCGACAGGGTGCGCTACGAGCAGTACTTC,CASSEYIRDRVRYEQYF
.,TRBJ1-2,TRBV30,.,TGTGCCTGGAGTAGGCAATCGAGTGGCTACACCTTC,CAWSRQSSGYTF
.,TRBJ1-1,TRBV6-1,.,TGTGCCAGCTGCCAGGGGATGAACACTGAAGCTTTCTTT,CASCQGMNTEAFF
.,TRBJ2-7,TRBV5-1,.,TGCGCCAGCAGCCCAGTCCCGGACTGGGGGGCCCCCTACGAGCAGTACTTC,CASSPVPDWGAPYEQYF
.,TRBJ2-3,TRBV18,.,TGTGCCAGCTCGCCCGCTTTGACAGATACGCAGTATTTT,CASSPALTDTQYF
.,TRBJ2-7,TRBV5-1,TRBD1,TGCGCCAGCAGCTTATCCGGGACAGGGGTCGAGCAGTACTTC,CASSLSGTGVEQYF
.,TRBJ2-7,TRBV18,.,TGTGCCAGCTCACCACCTCGAAACCCCTACGAGCAGTACTTC,CASSPPRNPYEQYF
.,TRBJ1-2,TRBV5-6,TRBD1,TGTGCCAGCAGCTTCCGGGACAGGGATGGCTACACCTTC,CASSFRDRDGYTF
.,TRBJ2-7,TRBV27,.,.,CASSSSGLGGYEQYF
few,TRBJ1-2,TRBV19,.,TGTGCCAGTAGTTCCCCATCGTCGAACACAGGAATAGCCGGCGGCTACACCTTC,CASSSPSSNTGIAGGYTF
.,TRBJ2-7,TRBV11-2,TRBD2,TGTGCCAGCAGCTCAACTAGCGGGTCCCACGAGCAGTACTTC,CASSSTSGSHEQYF
.,TRBJ2-5,TRBV9,.,TGTGCCAGCAGCGTGGGACAAGCAGGGGAGACCCAGTACTTC,CASSVGQAGETQYF
.,TRBJ2-3,TRBV5-8,TRBD2,TGTGCCAGCAGCTTAGGACTAGCGGATACCACAGATACGCAGTATTTT,CASSLGLADTTDTQYF
once,TRBJ1-2,TRBV28,.,TGTGCCAGCAGTCCCCCGGATAACTATGGCTACACCTTC,CASSPPDNYGYTF
.,TRBJ1-2,TRBV19,.,TGTGCCAGTAGTAATATGGGCAGGGCAACGGGCTACACCTTC,CASSNMGRATGYTF
.,TRBJ1-4,TRBV7-6,TRBD1,TGTGCCAGCAGCCTTCGACAGGGTTGGGAAGAAAAACTGTTTTTT,CASSLRQGWEEKLFF